The TCR beta chain described here comes from a study of blood T cells in healthy people across ages. V was pared by 6 bases and J by 2 bases, with 16 bases between. The CDR3 extends over 16 amino acids. Per germline, CDR1 MNHNS and CDR2 SASEGT. On this clonotype itself: The target antigen is unknown.

A J-beta primer mix and a sample-barcoded 5' primer were used in a second PCR of about 7 to 12 cycles. Each CDR3 protein is one row after TCRdb ran MiXCR on the 5' RACE reads. The sample shows 1.5 million to 2 million distinct CDR3 sequences, approximately 30% of them seen only once. Regarding the study as a whole: Per-million-T-cell TCR beta diversity fell roughly linearly with age.

The sequencing input was blood. The TCR was taken from a woman in her twenties or thirties in good health. V usage is TRBV6-1 and J usage is TRBJ2-2; D is perhaps TRBD2 (6 bases). CDR3 sequence: CASRISSVGNTGELFF. In DNA, the CDR3 is TGTGCCAGCAGAATTTCTAGCGTGGGAAACACCGGGGAGCTGTTTTTT.